This T cell receptor (beta chain) originates from a study of T cell responses to AZD1222 COVID-19 vaccine. Sequencing used immunoSEQ multiplex PCR; TCRdb keeps in-frame clones, though not all of them. The repertoire holds approximately 150,000 clones, with nearly 90% as singletons. General study points: Spike-wide vaccine-associated CD4 TCRs dominated at 160-218 and 743-854. Spike-specific TCR breadth and depth went up after people got two AZD1222 doses. Variant regions that are unmutated are reportedly the target of nearly half of spike-specific TCRs.

To note about this clone: The antigen remains unidentified.

The V gene end was trimmed by 4 bases and the J gene end by 7 bases; junction bases not matched to a gene: 8. Germline V lookup: CDR1 LGHDT, CDR2 YNNKEL (reference sequence). The CDR3 is 15 amino acids. The J gene is TRBJ1-2, the V gene TRBV3-1 (or the pseudogene TRBV3-2); TRBD1 aligns across 11 bases. The TCR was taken from an adult who received the MenACWY meningococcal vaccine as a control. The source material was peripheral blood, sampled 28 days after the second dose of the MenACWY control vaccine. CDR3 coding DNA: TGTGCCAGCAGCCGATTGGACAGGGGGCAAGGTGGCTACACCTTC. It yields the protein CASSRLDRGQGGYTF.